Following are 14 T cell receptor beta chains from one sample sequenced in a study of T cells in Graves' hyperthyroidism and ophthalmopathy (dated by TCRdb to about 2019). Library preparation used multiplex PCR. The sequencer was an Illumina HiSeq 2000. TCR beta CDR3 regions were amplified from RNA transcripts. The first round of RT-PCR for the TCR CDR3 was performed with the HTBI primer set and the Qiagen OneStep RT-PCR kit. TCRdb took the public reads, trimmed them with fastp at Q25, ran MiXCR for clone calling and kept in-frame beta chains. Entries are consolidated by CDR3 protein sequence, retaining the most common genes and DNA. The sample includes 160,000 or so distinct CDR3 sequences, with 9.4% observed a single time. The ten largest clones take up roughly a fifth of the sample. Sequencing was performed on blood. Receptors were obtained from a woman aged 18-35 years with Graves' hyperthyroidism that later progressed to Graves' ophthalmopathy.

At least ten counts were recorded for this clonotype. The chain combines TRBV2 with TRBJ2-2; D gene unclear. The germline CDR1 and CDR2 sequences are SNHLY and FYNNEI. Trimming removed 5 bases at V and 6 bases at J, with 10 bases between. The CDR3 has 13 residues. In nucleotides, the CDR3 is TGTGCCAGCAGTACCGACACGGCCGGGGAGCTGTTTTTT. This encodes CASSTDTAGELFF.

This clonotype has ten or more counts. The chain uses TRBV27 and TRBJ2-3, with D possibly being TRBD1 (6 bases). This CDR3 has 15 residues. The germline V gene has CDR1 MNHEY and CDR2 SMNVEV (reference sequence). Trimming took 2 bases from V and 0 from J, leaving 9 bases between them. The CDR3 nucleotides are TGTGCCAGCAGTTTAAGGGGACAAAGCACAGATACGCAGTATTTT. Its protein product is CASSLRGQSTDTQYF.

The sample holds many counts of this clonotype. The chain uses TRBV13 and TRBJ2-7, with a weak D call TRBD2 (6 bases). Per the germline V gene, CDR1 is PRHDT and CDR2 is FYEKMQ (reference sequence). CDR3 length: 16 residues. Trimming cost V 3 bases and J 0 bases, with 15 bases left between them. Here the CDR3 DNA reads TGTGCCAGCAGCTTTATGCGGGGCAAGCTCTCCTACGAGCAGTACTTC. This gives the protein CASSFMRGKLSYEQYF.

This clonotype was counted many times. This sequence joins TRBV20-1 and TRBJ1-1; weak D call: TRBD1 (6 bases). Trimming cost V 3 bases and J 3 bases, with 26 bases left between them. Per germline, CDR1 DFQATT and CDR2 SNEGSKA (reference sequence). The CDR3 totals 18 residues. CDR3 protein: CSASSQGFWGAPDTEAFF. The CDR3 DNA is TGCAGTGCTAGCAGCCAAGGGTTCTGGGGGGCGCCGGACACTGAAGCTTTCTTT.

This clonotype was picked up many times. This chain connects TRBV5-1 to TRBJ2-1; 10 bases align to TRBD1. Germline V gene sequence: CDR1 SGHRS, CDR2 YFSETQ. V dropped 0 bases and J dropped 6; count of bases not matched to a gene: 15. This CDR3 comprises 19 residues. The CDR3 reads CASSLAGTGELTHCNEQFF. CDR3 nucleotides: TGCGCCAGCAGCTTGGCCGGGACAGGGGAGCTAACGCACTGCAATGAGCAGTTCTTC.

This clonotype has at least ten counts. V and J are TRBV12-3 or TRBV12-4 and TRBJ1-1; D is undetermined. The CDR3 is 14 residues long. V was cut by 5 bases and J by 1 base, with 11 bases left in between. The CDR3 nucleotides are TGTGCCAGCAGTCCTTGGGCAGGGAACACTGAAGCTTTCTTT. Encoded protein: CASSPWAGNTEAFF.

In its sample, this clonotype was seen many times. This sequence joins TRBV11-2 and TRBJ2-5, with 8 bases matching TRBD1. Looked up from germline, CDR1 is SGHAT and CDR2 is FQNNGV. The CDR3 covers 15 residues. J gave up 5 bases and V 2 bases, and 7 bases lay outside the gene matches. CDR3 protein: CASSLRRGQVETQYF. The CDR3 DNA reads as TGTGCCAGCAGCTTACGCAGGGGGCAAGTGGAGACCCAGTACTTC.

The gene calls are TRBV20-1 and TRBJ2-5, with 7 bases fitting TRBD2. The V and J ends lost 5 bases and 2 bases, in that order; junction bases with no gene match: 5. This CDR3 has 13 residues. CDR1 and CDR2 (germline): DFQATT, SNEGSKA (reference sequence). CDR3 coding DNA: TGCAGTGCTCCCGGACTAGGACAAGAGACCCAGTACTTC. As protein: CSAPGLGQETQYF.

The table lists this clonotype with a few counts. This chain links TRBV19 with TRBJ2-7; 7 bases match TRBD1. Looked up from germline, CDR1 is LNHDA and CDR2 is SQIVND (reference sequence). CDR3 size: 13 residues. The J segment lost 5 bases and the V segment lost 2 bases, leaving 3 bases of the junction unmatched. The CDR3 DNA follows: TGTGCCAGTAGTATAACCAGGGGGAACGAGCAGTACTTC. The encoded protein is CASSITRGNEQYF.

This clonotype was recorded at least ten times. This CDR3 is CASSQGFKGLAGNNEQFF. Written as DNA, the CDR3 is TGTGCCAGCAGCCAAGGATTTAAGGGACTAGCGGGGAACAATGAGCAGTTCTTC. The gene calls are TRBV3-1 and TRBJ2-1; 13 bases match TRBD2. Per germline, CDR1 LGHDT and CDR2 YNNKEL (reference sequence). V lost 1 base, J lost 5 bases, and 8 bases stayed unmatched. CDR3 length: 18 residues.

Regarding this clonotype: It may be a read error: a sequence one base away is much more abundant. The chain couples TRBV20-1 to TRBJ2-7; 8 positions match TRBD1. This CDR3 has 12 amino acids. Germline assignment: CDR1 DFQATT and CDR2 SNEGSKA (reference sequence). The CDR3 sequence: CNVTGQANEQYF. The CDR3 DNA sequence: TGCAATGTCACGGGACAGGCCAACGAGCAGTACTTC.

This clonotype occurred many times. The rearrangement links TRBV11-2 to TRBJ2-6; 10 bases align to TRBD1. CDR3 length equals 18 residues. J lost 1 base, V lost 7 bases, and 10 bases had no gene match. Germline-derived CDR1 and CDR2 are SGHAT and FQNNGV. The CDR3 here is CASTPRGQGISGANVLTF. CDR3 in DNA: TGTGCCAGCACCCCACGGGGACAGGGGATTTCTGGGGCCAACGTCCTGACTTTC. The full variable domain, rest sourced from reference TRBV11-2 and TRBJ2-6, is EAGVAQSPRYKIIEKRQSVAFWCNPISGHATLYWYQQILGQGPKLLIQFQNNGVVDDSQLPKDRFSAERLKGVDSTLKIQPAKLEDSAVYLCASTPRGQGISGANVLTFGAGSRLTVL.

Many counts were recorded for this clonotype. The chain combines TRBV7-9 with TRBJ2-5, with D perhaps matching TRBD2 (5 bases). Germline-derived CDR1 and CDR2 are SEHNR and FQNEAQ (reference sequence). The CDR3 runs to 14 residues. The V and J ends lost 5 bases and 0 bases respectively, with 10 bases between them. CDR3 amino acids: CASSRSVDQETQYF. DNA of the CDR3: TGTGCCAGCAGCCGTAGCGTAGACCAAGAGACCCAGTACTTC. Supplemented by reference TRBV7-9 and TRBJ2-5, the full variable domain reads DTGVSQNPRHKITKRGQNVTFRCDPISEHNRLYWYRQTLGQGPEFLTYFQNEAQLEKSRLLSDRFSAERPKGSFSTLEIQRTEQGDSAMYLCASSRSVDQETQYFGPGTRLLVL.

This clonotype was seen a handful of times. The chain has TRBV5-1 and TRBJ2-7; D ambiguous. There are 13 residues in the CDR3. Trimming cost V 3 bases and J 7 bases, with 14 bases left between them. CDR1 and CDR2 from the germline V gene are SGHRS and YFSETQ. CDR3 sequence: CASSYSVMEEQYF. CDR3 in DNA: TGCGCCAGCAGCTACTCCGTGATGGAGGAGCAGTACTTC.